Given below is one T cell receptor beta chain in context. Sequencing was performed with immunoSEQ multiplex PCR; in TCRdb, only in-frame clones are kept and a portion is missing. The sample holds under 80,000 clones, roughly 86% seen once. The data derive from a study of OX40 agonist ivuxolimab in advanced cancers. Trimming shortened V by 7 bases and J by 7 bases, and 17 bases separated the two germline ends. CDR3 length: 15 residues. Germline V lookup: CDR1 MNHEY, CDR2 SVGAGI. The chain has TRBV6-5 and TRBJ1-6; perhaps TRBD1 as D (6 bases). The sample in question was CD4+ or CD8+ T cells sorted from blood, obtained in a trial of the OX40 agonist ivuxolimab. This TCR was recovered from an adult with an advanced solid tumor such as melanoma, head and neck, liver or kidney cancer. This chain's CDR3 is CASTLGGPSNSPLHF. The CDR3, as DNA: TGTGCCAGCACCCTAGGGGGGCCGTCAAATTCACCCCTCCACTTT.